These 9 T cell receptor beta chains were sequenced from one sample in a study of cytomegalovirus exposure and HLA in healthy donors (dated by TCRdb to 2016 to 2017). The library was generated by the immunoSEQ multiplex PCR assay. A mixture of 60 forward primers for TCR Vbeta segments and 13 reverse primers for TCR Jbeta segments was used in the multiplex PCR. TCRdb mirrors the immuneACCESS table, restricted to in-frame sequences. Some clones are absent from its copies; in checked studies, under half trace to an unresolved V gene, and the reason for the others is unknown. This sample lists about 140,000 clones; about 78% were detected once. Together, the top ten hold approximately 4.2% of the sample. Specimen: PBMCs. The source of these receptors is a man aged 45 to 65 in good health and CMV-seropositive.

The chain links TRBV5-6 to TRBJ2-7; TRBD2 is a possible D gene (5 bases). Germline V gives CDR1 SGHDT, CDR2 YYEEEE. There are 14 residues in the CDR3. Trimming shortened V by 1 base and J by 2 bases, and 10 bases separated the two germline ends. CDR3 DNA sequence: TGTGCCAGCAGCTTGAGGTCGGGAACCTACGAGCAGTACTTC. Translating it yields CASSLRSGTYEQYF.

V gene TRBV19 combines with J gene TRBJ1-1; no clear D gene. Germline V gene data show CDR1 as LNHDA and CDR2 as SQIVND (reference sequence). Trimming cost V 2 bases and J 1 base, with 14 bases left between them. The length of the CDR3 is 16 residues. CDR3 loop: CASSILRPSGNTEAFF. CDR3 nucleotide sequence: TGTGCCAGTAGTATATTGCGCCCGTCGGGGAACACTGAAGCTTTCTTT.

The chain is built from TRBV9 and TRBJ2-1; 14 bases align to TRBD2. The trim removed 0 bases at V and 7 bases at J, leaving 6 bases unmatched. The germline V gene has CDR1 SGDLS and CDR2 YYNGEE. The CDR3 contains 17 residues. The CDR3 DNA reads TGTGCCAGCAGCGTAGGACTAGCGGGAGGGCCGCAGAATGAGCAGTTCTTC. Translating it yields CASSVGLAGGPQNEQFF.

The rearrangement joins TRBV5-4 to TRBJ1-2; a possible D gene is TRBD1 (6 bases). Trimming removed 4 bases at V and 7 bases at J, with 17 bases between. CDR3 length: 14 residues. CDR1 is SGHNT and CDR2 is YYREEE in the germline V gene (reference sequence). The CDR3 protein is CASSHGSGGLGYTF. In nucleotides, the CDR3 is TGTGCCAGCAGCCACGGTTCGGGGGGGCTTGGCTACACCTTC.

A few counts support this clone. The chain carries TRBV6-1 and TRBJ2-5; 9 bases map to TRBD2. Germline loops: CDR1 MNHNS, CDR2 SASEGT. V lost 1 base, J lost 4 bases, and 13 bases stayed unmatched. The CDR3 spans 18 residues. The CDR3 DNA follows: TGTGCCAGCAGTGAAGGGTCCTTTGGGCGGGAGGGCCTAGAGACCCAGTACTTC. This translates into CASSEGSFGREGLETQYF.

The chain links TRBV10-3 to TRBJ2-3; 10 bases map to TRBD2. V was clipped by 3 bases and J by 10 bases; unmatched bases: 10. The CDR3 runs 15 residues. Germline lookup yields CDR1 ENHRY and CDR2 SYGVKD. CDR3: CAISEGLAGANSQYF. CDR3 nucleotides: TGTGCCATCAGTGAAGGTCTAGCGGGGGCGAACTCGCAGTATTTT.

The chain employs TRBV13 and TRBJ1-1, with D perhaps matching TRBD1 (5 bases). This CDR3 has 16 residues. The germline V gene encodes CDR1 PRHDT and CDR2 FYEKMQ (reference sequence). Trimming left V 0 bases short and J 7 bases short, with 18 bases between. The CDR3 nucleotides are TGTGCCAGCAGCTTAGGGGGCAGCGGGTGGGACCGTGAAGCTTTCTTT. This codes for CASSLGGSGWDREAFF.

The chain carries TRBV25-1 and TRBJ2-1; possibly TRBD1 for D (5 bases). The CDR3 length is 17 residues. Trimming removed 4 bases from V and 0 bases from J, with 16 bases in between. Germline CDR1 is MGHDK and CDR2 is SYGVNS. CDR3 DNA: TGTGCCAGCAGTGGGGGCAAAGGAACCAGCTCCTACAATGAGCAGTTCTTC. Its protein product is CASSGGKGTSSYNEQFF.

This clone was observed a single time. This chain uses TRBV7-9 with TRBJ2-1, with D possibly TRBD1 on 6 matching bases. The CDR3 has 16 residues. Germline-derived CDR1 and CDR2 are SEHNR and FQNEAQ (reference sequence). Trimming cost V 5 bases and J 0 bases, with 14 bases left between them. The CDR3 DNA reads as TGTGCCAGCAGCCCTGCTGGGGGCGACTCCTACAATGAGCAGTTCTTC. It specifies CASSPAGGDSYNEQFF.